Presented here are 23 T cell receptor beta chains from one specimen sequenced in a study of TET2 disruption in CD19-targeted CAR T cells (dated by TCRdb to between 2017 and 2018). The method behind the library was the immunoSEQ multiplex PCR assay. In its TCRdb copy, this immuneACCESS table keeps in-frame sequences only and misses some clones. Where compared with another copy, unresolved V genes explain less than half of these, and the others have no known cause. The sample table records 25,000 or so clones. The top ten constitute about 2% of the sample. Per the publication, the treatment or condition label means: autologous CTL019 cells: CD19 CAR with 4-1BB and CD3 zeta domains. These receptors' antigens are unknown. The material sequenced was CD8- CAR+ T cells sorted from cultured blood T cells, taken for CD19 CAR T cell therapy. Sample cell subset or site, as interpreted from the label and publication: CD8-negative CAR-positive T cells from the infusion product. The receptor set was obtained from a man between 70 and 80 years old with chronic lymphocytic leukemia.

A word on this clone: Read data end 3 residues before the CDR3 end; the end is taken from the germline J gene. This chain joins TRBV5-8 and TRBJ1-1, with D possibly TRBD1 on 5 matching bases. This CDR3 is built from 15 residues. The V end lost 2 bases, the J end lost 1 base, and 12 bases lay between the germline ends. Germline V lookup: CDR1 SGHTS, CDR2 YDEGEE. The CDR3 loop is CASSLMLTANTEAFF. The CDR3 DNA, read in part, is TGTGCCAGCAGCTTAATGCTGACAGCGAACACTGAA.

Worth noting for this clone: The read comes to an end 3 residues before the CDR3 does, leaving the germline J gene to fill in the end. The V gene is TRBV18, the J gene TRBJ2-5, with 15 bases that match TRBD2. Germline V gives CDR1 KGHSH, CDR2 LQKENI. The CDR3 runs 18 residues. V lost 2 bases, J lost 4 bases, and 8 bases stayed unmatched. The CDR3 sequence: CASSPRTSGGAAGETQYF. Partial CDR3 DNA: TGTGCCAGCTCACCAAGGACTAGCGGGGGGGCCGCGGGAGAGACC.

A note on this clone: The sequenced fragment ends 3 residues before the CDR3 boundary, so the rest is inferred from the germline J gene. The chain carries TRBV30 and TRBJ2-5; 9 nucleotides align to TRBD2. V lost 4 bases, J lost 4 bases, and 13 bases stayed unmatched. Germline V gene data show CDR1 as GTSNPN and CDR2 as SVGIG (reference sequence). This CDR3 has 16 residues. The CDR3 is CAWTGLAGRGPETQYF. The covered CDR3 bases are TGTGCCTGGACGGGGCTAGCGGGGAGAGGGCCAGAGACC.

Measured by frequency, this clone is medium-sized (0.01 to 0.1%). With the read ending 3 residues before the CDR3 end, the germline J gene is used to fill in that end. The chain employs TRBV18 and TRBJ2-3; 10 bases map to TRBD1. Germline values: CDR1 KGHSH, CDR2 LQKENI. The CDR3 is made up of 15 amino acids. With V trimmed by 4 bases and J by 2 bases, 3 bases remained unmatched. CDR3 DNA, as far as it was read: TGTGCCAGCTCACTGGGACAGGGGACCACAGATACG. This gives the protein CASSLGQGTTDT. The whole CDR3 reads CASSLGQGTTDTQYF.

The CDR3 bases that were read are TGCGCCAGCAGCTTCGGCGGGGGGGGCACAGATACG. It is translated as CASSFGGGGTDT. In full, the CDR3 is CASSFGGGGTDTQYF. The chain employs TRBV5-1 and TRBJ2-3; TRBD2 matches 9 bases. The read terminates 3 residues before the CDR3 end, so the remaining end is supplied by the germline J gene. The junction had 2 bases not matched to a gene; V was cut back by 2 bases and J by 1 base. The CDR3 loop spans 15 amino acids. Germline CDR1 is SGHRS and CDR2 is YFSETQ.

Of note for this clone: The CDR3 end is not reached by the read, which stops 3 residues before it; the germline J gene fills it in. This rearrangement joins TRBV7-3 to TRBJ2-1; a weak D match, TRBD2 (5 bases). Germline V gene data show CDR1 as SGHTA and CDR2 as FQGTGA. V gave up 6 bases and J gave up 6 bases, with 18 bases separating them. The CDR3 is 15 amino acids. The sequenced CDR3 bases are TGTGCCAGCAGGGTAGCGCCCTTGGCCGTCAATGAG. Amino acid sequence: CASRVAPLAVNE. The entire CDR3 protein is CASRVAPLAVNEQFF. The variable domain in full, completed from reference TRBV7-3 and TRBJ2-1, reads GAGVSQTPSNKVTEKGKYVELRCDPISGHTALYWYRQSLGQGPEFLIYFQGTGAADDSGLPNDRFFAVRPEGSVSTLKIQRTERGDSAVYLCASRVAPLAVNEQFFGPGTRLTVL.

Details on this clone: The read ends 3 residues shy of where the CDR3 ends; the end is completed using the germline J gene. The chain combines TRBV18 with TRBJ1-1; tentative D call: TRBD1 (6 bases). Germline V gives CDR1 KGHSH, CDR2 LQKENI. The CDR3 runs to 16 residues. The V gene lost 1 base and the J gene lost 3 bases, with 15 bases spanning the gap. The sequenced part of the CDR3 DNA is TGTGCCAGCTCACCACGTCAGGGGCTAGGTGACACTGAA. It yields the protein CASSPRQGLGDTE. The CDR3 in its entirety is CASSPRQGLGDTEAFF.

A note on this clone: From the germline J gene comes the end of the CDR3, since the read stops 3 residues before it. The J gene is TRBJ2-3, the V gene TRBV28; perhaps TRBD1 as D (5 bases). Germline V gene data show CDR1 as MDHEN and CDR2 as SYDVKM. The CDR3 runs 13 residues. The CDR3 DNA, read in part, is TGTGCCAGCGGTCAGGGATACAATCAGCCG. The encoded protein is CASGQGYNQP. From start to end, the CDR3 is CASGQGYNQPQYF.

A word on this clone: Sequencing ends 3 residues short of the CDR3 end; the germline J gene provides the rest. The chain has TRBV19 and TRBJ2-4; tentatively, D is TRBD1 or TRBD2 (5 bases each). Germline lookup yields CDR1 LNHDA and CDR2 SQIVND (reference sequence). This CDR3 comprises 15 residues. The CDR3 spells CASSMGLRATGGQYF. The sequenced part of the CDR3 DNA is TGTGCCAGTAGTATGGGGCTTCGGGCCACTGGAGGT.

Notes on this clone: Read coverage stops 3 residues before the CDR3 terminus; the germline J gene supplies the remainder. The rearrangement uses TRBV18 and TRBJ2-3, with TRBD1 matching 8 bases. V dropped 3 bases and J dropped 3; count of bases not matched to a gene: 5. The germline gives CDR1 KGHSH, CDR2 LQKENI. CDR3 length equals 15 residues. The chain's CDR3 is CASSPWTGKTDTQYF. Partial CDR3 DNA: TGTGCCAGCTCACCCTGGACAGGGAAGACAGATACG.

A note on this clone: The read gets to within 3 residues of the CDR3 end, and the germline J gene fills in the rest. The V and J genes are TRBV12-3 or TRBV12-4 and TRBJ2-5, with 9 bases fitting TRBD1. The CDR3 sequence is 13 residues long. With V trimmed by 4 bases and J by 7 bases, 4 bases remained unmatched. The CDR3 DNA, read in part, is TGTGCCAGCAGTTCGGGACAGGGTAGGACC. The encoded protein is CASSSGQGRT. The CDR3 in its entirety is CASSSGQGRTQYF.

The sequenced part of the CDR3 DNA is TGTGCCAGCAGCTTAAAATCTGGGAAGCGGGAGACC. This gives the protein CASSLKSGKRET. The whole CDR3 protein reads CASSLKSGKRETQYF. The chain combines TRBV7-7 with TRBJ2-5; maybe TRBD2 (5 bases). The read terminates 3 residues ahead of where the CDR3 ends, so the germline J gene completes it. With 2 bases removed from V and 5 bases from J, the gap between germline ends came to 15 bases. The CDR3 has 15 residues. Germline CDR1 reads SSHAT; CDR2 reads FNYEAQ (reference sequence).

As for this clone: The DNA ends 3 residues before the CDR3 does, and the rest of the CDR3 is filled in from the germline J gene. The V gene is TRBV19, the J gene TRBJ1-2; D call uncertain. Germline V CDR1 and CDR2: LNHDA, SQIVND (reference sequence). The CDR3 is made up of 12 amino acids. The CDR3 DNA, read in part, is TGTGCCAGTAGTACCCCCACAAGAGAC. It encodes CASSTPTRD. Given in full, the CDR3 is CASSTPTRDYTF.

About this clone itself: The read ends 3 residues early relative to the CDR3; the germline J gene fills the gap. This chain uses TRBV28 with TRBJ1-1, with D perhaps TRBD1 (6 bases). CDR3 length equals 16 residues. In germline, CDR1 is MDHEN, CDR2 SYDVKM. CDR3: CASSLTPGAGVWEAFF. CDR3 bases read: TGTGCCAGCAGTTTAACCCCGGGGGCGGGGGTATGGGAA.

Comments on this clone: The CDR3 end falls 3 residues outside the read, so it is completed with the germline J gene. The rearrangement links TRBV29-1 to TRBJ2-4; D may be TRBD1 (5 bases). CDR1 is SQVTM and CDR2 is ANQGSEA in the germline V gene. This CDR3 comprises 13 residues. The CDR3 bases that were read are TGCAGCGCCCAGGCAGGGTTCGGAGAGACT. Its protein product is CSAQAGFGET. The entire CDR3 reads CSAQAGFGETQYF.

Details on this clone: Sequencing ends 3 residues short of the CDR3 end; the germline J gene provides the rest. This sequence joins TRBV20-1 and TRBJ2-1, with a weak D call TRBD1 (6 bases). The CDR3 has 14 residues. V lost 0 bases to trimming and J lost 7 bases, with 13 bases between them. Per germline, CDR1 DFQATT and CDR2 SNEGSKA (reference sequence). CDR3 sequence: CSARDGTYGNEQFF. CDR3 DNA, as far as it was read: TGCAGTGCTAGAGACGGGACATATGGGAATGAG.

As for this clone: The read ends 3 residues early relative to the CDR3; the germline J gene fills the gap. The J gene is TRBJ2-1, the V gene TRBV6-1; TRBD2 agrees at 10 bases. With V trimmed by 3 bases and J by 5 bases, 7 bases remained unmatched. The germline gives CDR1 MNHNS, CDR2 SASEGT. The CDR3 consists of 16 residues. The sequenced CDR3 bases are TGTGCCAGCAGTGATGGACTAGCGGCGATCAACAATGAG. Amino acid sequence: CASSDGLAAINNE. The whole CDR3 protein reads CASSDGLAAINNEQFF.

As to this clone: The read terminates 3 residues before the CDR3 end, so the remaining end is supplied by the germline J gene. The sample carries other DNA sequences with the same CDR3. The chain joins TRBV2 to TRBJ1-2; no definite D call. The germline V gene has CDR1 SNHLY and CDR2 FYNNEI. Trimming pared 4 bases from V and 1 base from J, leaving 16 bases between. CDR3 length: 16 amino acids. Incomplete CDR3 DNA: TGTGCCAGCAGTGCCCCCCTCTCGATCGGTAACTATGGC. This sequence encodes CASSAPLSIGNYG. The whole CDR3 protein reads CASSAPLSIGNYGYTF.

As concerns this clone: The read finishes 3 residues shy of the CDR3 end, and the germline J gene is used to complete it. The gene calls are TRBV2 and TRBJ2-4; 7 bases agree with TRBD1. Germline values: CDR1 SNHLY, CDR2 FYNNEI. The CDR3 covers 13 residues. CDR3 bases read: TGTGCCAGCCGGGACAGTTTCAATCAGCCT. Translation: CASRDSFNQP. The whole CDR3 sequence is CASRDSFNQPQYF.

Points on this clone: With the read ending 3 residues before the CDR3 end, the germline J gene is used to fill in that end. The rearrangement uses TRBV5-1 and TRBJ1-4; D remains unclear. The germline V gene encodes CDR1 SGHRS and CDR2 YFSETQ. This CDR3 is 14 amino acids long. Trimming took 4 bases from V and 0 from J, leaving 7 bases between them. Here the CDR3 reads CASSASATNEKLFF. The CDR3 bases that were read are TGCGCCAGCAGCGCGTCTGCAACTAATGAAAAA. Combining the CDR3 with reference TRBV5-1 and TRBJ1-4 gives the whole variable domain KAGVTQTPRYLIKTRGQQVTLSCSPISGHRSVSWYQQTPGQGLQFLFEYFSETQRNKGNFPGRFSGRQFSNSRSEMNVSTLELGDSALYLCASSASATNEKLFFGSGTQLSVL.

Of note for this clone: The missing CDR3 end, 3 residues past where the read stops, is filled in from the germline J gene. The rearrangement links TRBV5-1 to TRBJ2-4, with TRBD1 matching over 7 bases. This CDR3 spans 15 amino acids. CDR1 and CDR2 (germline): SGHRS, YFSETQ. The DNA read from the CDR3 is TGCGCCAGCAGCTTCCAGACAGGGACCCAAGAGACT. The encoded protein is CASSFQTGTQET. The whole CDR3 region reads CASSFQTGTQETQYF.

A word on this clone: The missing CDR3 end, 3 residues past where the read stops, is filled in from the germline J gene. The V and J genes are TRBV7-9 and TRBJ2-3; D is unclear. Germline CDR1 and CDR2: SEHNR and FQNEAQ (reference sequence). Between the trimmed V and J ends, which lost 4 bases and 4 bases, there was a span of 9 bases. The CDR3 spans 13 residues. The CDR3 region is CASSSTAPDTQYF. Incomplete CDR3 DNA: TGTGCCAGCAGCTCTACAGCTCCAGATACG.

A note on this clone: The CDR3 end lies 3 residues beyond the end of the read and is filled in from the germline J gene. The V gene is TRBV19, the J gene TRBJ2-4, with 7 bases that match TRBD1. This CDR3 comprises 14 residues. Germline CDR1 reads LNHDA; CDR2 reads SQIVND (reference sequence). CDR3 bases read: TGTGCCAGTAACCCAGGGGGTTCGCTCTATGGT. Protein: CASNPGGSLYG. The whole CDR3 sequence is CASNPGGSLYGQYF.